This is a list of T cell receptor beta chains from one sample in a study of control samples from healthy donors and cancer patients. Profiling relied on immunoSEQ multiplex PCR, and the TCRdb table lists in-frame clones only, not all of them. The table includes tens of thousands of clones, roughly 92% detected once. The sample was blood. The origin of the receptors is a young woman in good health. CDR3s include the opening cysteine and the closing phenylalanine or tryptophan. Fields, in order: J gene, V gene, CDR3 protein.

J: TRBJ2-7
V: TRBV2
CDR3: CASSEASGGYEQYF

J: TRBJ2-1
V: TRBV28
CDR3: CASSSQGAYNEQFF

J: TRBJ1-4
V: TRBV5-1
CDR3: CASSLGHGQGHEKLFF

J: TRBJ1-2
V: TRBV5-1
CDR3: CASSLGDGGEGYTF

J: TRBJ2-1
V: TRBV30
CDR3: CAWSVQGSYNEQFF

J: TRBJ1-1
V: TRBV5-1
CDR3: CASSLGGGTNTEAFF

J: TRBJ2-2
V: TRBV6-2/TRBV6-3
CDR3: CASSLQGAGELFF

J: TRBJ1-6
V: TRBV28
CDR3: CASSLSRGLGSVYNSPLHF

J: TRBJ1-5
V: TRBV10-3
CDR3: CAISDPVRGADQPQHF

J: TRBJ1-5
V: TRBV5-4
CDR3: CASSFGGRVRNQPQHF

J: TRBJ1-1
V: TRBV5-1
CDR3: CASSLSRVATEAFF

J: TRBJ2-2
V: TRBV7-7
CDR3: CASSLGRMVNTGELFF

J: TRBJ2-5
V: TRBV5-1
CDR3: CASSLGGEETQYF

J: TRBJ1-2
V: TRBV10-3
CDR3: CAISESVRDRTGYGYTF

J: TRBJ2-5
V: TRBV11-2
CDR3: CASSLGQGQETQYF

J: TRBJ2-7
V: TRBV6-5
CDR3: CASSSPRQGATYEQYF

J: TRBJ1-2
V: TRBV4-1
CDR3: CASSQGARFYGYTF

J: TRBJ2-7
V: TRBV10-3
CDR3: CAIMGGGPRTYEQYF